The clone carrying this TCR beta chain was counted ten times or more. CDR1 and CDR2 from the germline V gene are MNHEY and SMNVEV (reference sequence). Trimming removed 5 bases from V and 5 bases from J; junction bases left unmatched: 2. CDR3 length: 12 residues. TCR alpha and beta CDR3 regions were amplified from RNA using iRepertoire nested multiplex PCR. Via MiXCR, TCRdb re-called the multiplex PCR reads, giving one row per CDR3 protein. The data show roughly 350,000 distinct CDR3 sequences, less than 50% seen once. This sample is drawn from a study of glioma-infiltrating T cells. The wider study: Glioblastomas were WHO grade IV, sampled at first diagnosis; low-grade were grade II. Presurgical dexamethasone in glioma patients lasted six or fewer days.

The TCR was taken from a human donor with low-grade glioma or glioblastoma, undergoing nonglioma brain surgery, or in good health (not recorded which). The J gene is TRBJ1-2, the V gene TRBV27, with 7 bases identical to TRBD1. The sequencing sample was made of glioma tissue, nonneoplastic brain tissue, or PBMCs (not recorded which). CDR3 bases: TGTGCCAGCAGTAAACAGGGGTATGGCTACACCTTC. This encodes CASSKQGYGYTF.